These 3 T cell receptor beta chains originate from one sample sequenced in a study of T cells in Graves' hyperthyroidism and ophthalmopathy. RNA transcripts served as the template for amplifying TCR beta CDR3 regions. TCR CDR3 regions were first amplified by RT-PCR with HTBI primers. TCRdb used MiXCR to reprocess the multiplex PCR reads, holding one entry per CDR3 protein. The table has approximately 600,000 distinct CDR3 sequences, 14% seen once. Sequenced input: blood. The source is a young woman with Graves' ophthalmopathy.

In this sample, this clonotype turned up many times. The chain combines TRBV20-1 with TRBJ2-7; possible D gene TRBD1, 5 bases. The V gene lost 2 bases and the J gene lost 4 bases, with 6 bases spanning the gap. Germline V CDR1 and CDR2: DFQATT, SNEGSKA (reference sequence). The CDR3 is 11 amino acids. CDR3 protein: CSARQGYEQYF. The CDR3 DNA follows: TGCAGTGCTAGACAGGGATACGAGCAGTACTTC.

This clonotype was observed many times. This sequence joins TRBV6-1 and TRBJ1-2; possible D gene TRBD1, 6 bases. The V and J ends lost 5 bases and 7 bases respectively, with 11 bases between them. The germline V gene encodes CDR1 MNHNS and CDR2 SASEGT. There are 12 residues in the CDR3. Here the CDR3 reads CASSQTGGGYTF. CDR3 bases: TGTGCCAGCAGTCAGACAGGCGGTGGCTACACCTTC.

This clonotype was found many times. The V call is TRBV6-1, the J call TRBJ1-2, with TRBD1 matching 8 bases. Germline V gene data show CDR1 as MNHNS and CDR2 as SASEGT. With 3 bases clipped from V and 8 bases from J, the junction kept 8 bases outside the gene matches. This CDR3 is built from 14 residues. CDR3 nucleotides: TGTGCCAGCAGTGAGTTCGGGACAGGAAGAGGCTACACCTTC. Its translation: CASSEFGTGRGYTF.